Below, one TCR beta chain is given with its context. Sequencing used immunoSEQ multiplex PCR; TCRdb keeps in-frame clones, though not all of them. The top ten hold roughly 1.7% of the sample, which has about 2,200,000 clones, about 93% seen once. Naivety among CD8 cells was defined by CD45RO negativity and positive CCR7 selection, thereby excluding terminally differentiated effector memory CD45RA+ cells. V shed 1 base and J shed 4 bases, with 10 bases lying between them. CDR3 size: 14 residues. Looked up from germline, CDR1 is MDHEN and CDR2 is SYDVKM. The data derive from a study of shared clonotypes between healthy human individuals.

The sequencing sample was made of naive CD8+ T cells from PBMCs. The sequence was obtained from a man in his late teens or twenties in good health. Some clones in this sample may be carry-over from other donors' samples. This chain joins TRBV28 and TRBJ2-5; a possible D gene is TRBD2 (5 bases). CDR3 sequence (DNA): TGTGCCAGCAGTTTATCATGGCTAGCAGAGACCCAGTACTTC. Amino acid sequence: CASSLSWLAETQYF.